The TCR beta chain under discussion was sequenced for a study of spatial heterogeneity in lung cancer (dated by TCRdb to between 2018 and 2021). For the wider study: More beta-chain than alpha-chain transcripts were consistently detected, likely reflecting higher beta-chain transcript abundance. In the raw uncorrected reads, each unique combination of TCR and UMI appeared more than ten times on average. TCR repertoire features were related to nonsynonymous mutation counts determined by whole-exome sequencing of tumor tissue. In non-small cell lung cancer, the study made a quantitative comparison of TCR alpha and beta repertoires among multiple tumor regions, matched nontumor lung and blood. Both alpha and beta chains were TCR-sequenced in samples taken at surgery, namely 220 tumor regions, around 70 matched nontumor lung samples and 56 PBMC samples. Here is what the overall study found, with its caveats: Ubiquitous expanded tumor TCRs were found in blood more often at tumor resection than at routine follow-up. Additional single-cell paired TCR alpha and beta sequencing was considered necessary to confirm, at a functional level, the hypothesis that regional TCRs recognize regional mutations.

CDR1 and CDR2, per the germline V gene, are LGHNT and FRNRAP. Relative to germline, V is missing 3 bases and J is missing 7 bases, with 10 bases of the junction outside any gene match. From its cysteine to its phenylalanine, the CDR3 spans 15 amino acids. Kept here is only the CDR3 DNA, which spans 45 bases and is read in frame from base 1. Library method: 5' RACE. Sequencing was carried out with a NextSeq 500. To allow correction of PCR and sequencing errors, the TCR library protocol tagged every TCR cDNA molecule with a unique molecular identifier. The original methods were these. TCR identification, UMI-based error correction and CDR3 extraction were performed with Decombinator tools. Expanded TCRs were defined as those above a frequency of 2 per 1,000, corresponding to the top 1% of the tumor frequency distribution. Renyi diversity was calculated using the R vegan package after each repertoire was subsampled 100 times to 5,000 TCRs. CDR3 similarity networks were constructed using string-kernel similarity of amino acid triplets, with links drawn between CDR3s whose pairwise similarity was above 0.82. The public reads were run again by TCRdb, first through fastp at Q25 and then through MiXCR, and only productive beta chains were kept. Rows are unified per CDR3 protein, each entry keeping the most common DNA and genes. The V and J calls and clone size come from TCRdb's table, not from the authors' own analysis. A total of tens of thousands of distinct CDR3 sequences appear in this sample, about 7.7% of them only once. The ten largest clones represent approximately 29% of the sample.

The sample's time point label, in plain terms: sample taken at primary tumor resection. Donors were 72 patients with early-stage, untreated non-small cell lung cancer from the lung TRACERx cohort. Whole RNA extracted from tumor and nontumor lung tissue, or from cryopreserved PBMC samples, was used for TCR sequencing without cell sorting. Only patients for whom sufficient RNA was available from at least two tumor regions were selected for TCR sequencing. There are a few counts of this clonotype. It has no known antigen specificity. One base away there is no much larger clone; base qualities are not given.

The receptor comes from a female donor with early-stage non-small cell lung cancer. Material: PBMCs, obtained at surgery. The chain was built from TRBV12-5 and TRBJ2-5, with 8 bases matching TRBD2. The sequenced DNA: TGTGCTAGTGGTTTTTACCTTAGCGGGGAGGGGACCCAGTACTTC. This translates into CASGFYLSGEGTQYF.